The T cell receptor beta chain under discussion was sequenced for a study of cytomegalovirus exposure and HLA in healthy donors. Overall study findings and caveats: Later analysis identified 17,000 or so TCR beta sequences associated with HLA alleles, using a false discovery rate threshold of 0.05. Solely CMV serostatus was available to characterize immune exposure.

In the case of this clone: Its antigen remains unidentified.

Vbeta (60) and Jbeta (13) primers were used in the PCR. Using immunoSEQ multiplex PCR, the repertoire was profiled, and TCRdb retains in-frame clones only, with some absent. This sample has 150,000 to 200,000 clones, with over 80% found just once. Source material: PBMCs. This receptor was identified in a man in his forties in good health and CMV-seronegative.

This CDR3 reads CASSRMAGGAGELFF. The CDR3 DNA reads TGTGCCAGCAGCCGAATGGCAGGGGGTGCCGGGGAGCTGTTTTTT. The rearrangement links TRBV5-6 to TRBJ2-2; 7 positions match TRBD1. Unmatched junction bases numbered 9, after V lost 4 bases and J lost 6 bases. CDR3 length equals 15 residues. Germline CDR1 reads SGHDT; CDR2 reads YYEEEE.